This T cell receptor beta chain was captured by sequencing in a study of shared clonotypes between healthy human individuals. General study points: The study found lower generation probabilities in non-shared clonotypes than in those shared by all four donors. Across a handful of donors, naive CD4 shared 5% to 6%, naive CD8 more than 3%, memory CD4 roughly 2.2%, memory CD8 0.4%.

The table lists this clone with a few counts. Its target is not known. V was clipped by 9 bases and J by 8 bases, with 22 bases between them. CDR3 length: 14 amino acids. In germline, CDR1 is LNHDA, CDR2 SQIVND (reference sequence). Sequencing used immunoSEQ multiplex PCR; TCRdb keeps in-frame clones, though not all of them. Of more than 850,000 clones in the sample, around 78% were seen once. This sequence was found in a man in his late teens or twenties in good health. Some clones in this sample may be carry-over from other donors' samples. This chain connects TRBV19 to TRBJ1-2; tentative D call: TRBD1 (5 bases). The material sequenced was memory CD4+ T cells from PBMCs. Subset in this sample: CD45RA-negative fraction. Here the CDR3 reads CASRDSGTAIGYTF. Written as DNA, the CDR3 is TGTGCCAGCAGAGATTCCGGGACGGCTATCGGCTACACCTTC.